This T cell receptor (beta chain) was recorded in a study of blood T cell repertoires in COVID-19. Clones were read by immunoSEQ multiplex PCR, and TCRdb kept only the in-frame ones, dropping some. The table lists about 70,000 clones, 80% to 85% of them singletons. The TCR sequence derives from a woman between 55 and 75 years old with acute or convalescent COVID-19. Sequencing was performed on peripheral blood.

CDR3 coding DNA: TGTGCCAGCAGCTATTGGAACACTGAAGCTTTCTTT. Its translation: CASSYWNTEAFF. The rearrangement links TRBV3-1 (or the pseudogene TRBV3-2) to TRBJ1-1; no clear D gene. Germline lookup yields CDR1 LGHDT and CDR2 YNNKEL (reference sequence). CDR3 length equals 12 residues. Trimming removed 5 bases at V and 1 base at J, with 5 bases between.